This T cell receptor (beta chain) was sequenced for a study of regulatory T cells in long-lasting Graves disease. Overall study findings and caveats: Sharing of public clonotypes was greater in persistent patients (about 2,700) than in new patients (roughly 1,000).

Libraries of TCR beta came from iRepertoire HTBI primers plus Arm-PCR of CDR3 regions. In TCRdb, the multiplex PCR reads were re-called with MiXCR into one record per CDR3 protein. The table shows some 450,000 distinct CDR3 sequences, with roughly 15% occurring only once. Time point specified: newly diagnosed GD, antithyroid drugs for less than 3 months. PBMCs provided the RNA from which the TCR library was made. Germline-derived CDR1 and CDR2 are MNHEY and SVGEGT. The length of the CDR3 is 13 residues. V lost 6 bases, J lost 8 bases, and 6 bases stayed unmatched. Worth noting for this clonotype: Its antigen is as yet unknown. A much more abundant neighbour one base away suggests this may be a read error.

These same records also appear under a second study, on T cells in Graves' hyperthyroidism and ophthalmopathy.

Sample: peripheral blood mononuclear cells (PBMCs), taken at new diagnosis, from a patient treated with antithyroid drugs. The chain joins TRBV6-2 or TRBV6-3 to TRBJ2-1, with 8 positions matching TRBD2. This clonotype was sampled from a woman in her thirties with Graves disease. This chain's CDR3 is CASSPELADEQFF. In nucleotides, the CDR3 is TGTGCCAGCAGCCCCGAACTAGCGGATGAGCAGTTCTTC.